These 23 T cell receptor beta chains originate from one sample sequenced in a study of graft-versus-host responses after intestinal transplantation. Their cognate antigens are unknown. Sequencing was performed with immunoSEQ multiplex PCR; in TCRdb, only in-frame clones are kept and a portion is missing. The sample records around 100,000 clones, roughly 87% being singletons. The sample in question was unstimulated CD4+ T cells sorted from spleen or lymph node cells, obtained before transplant. The receptor source for this set is a human donor who was the organ donor for an intestinal transplant.

This chain uses TRBV5-5 with TRBJ2-3; 9 nucleotides line up with TRBD1. This CDR3 comprises 16 residues. J lost 3 bases, V lost 4 bases, and 9 bases had no gene match. Looked up from germline, CDR1 is SGHKS and CDR2 is YYEKEE (reference sequence). The CDR3 protein is CASSPPTGGWTDTQYF. The CDR3 region has the DNA TGTGCCAGCAGCCCGCCGACAGGGGGGTGGACAGATACGCAGTATTTT.

In this sample, this clone is medium-sized. The chain has TRBV7-2 and TRBJ2-3; 15 bases match TRBD2. The V gene end was trimmed by 4 bases and the J gene end by 4 bases; junction bases not matched to a gene: 6. Per germline, CDR1 SGHTA and CDR2 FQGNSA. CDR3 length: 17 residues. The CDR3 protein is CASSSGLAGGFADTQYF. The CDR3 region has the DNA TGTGCCAGCAGCTCGGGACTAGCGGGGGGTTTTGCAGATACGCAGTATTTT.

The chain couples TRBV15 to TRBJ1-5; D is unresolved. From germline, CDR1 is LNHNV and CDR2 YYDKDF (reference sequence). The CDR3 totals 15 residues. With 3 bases removed from V and 2 bases from J, the gap between germline ends came to 11 bases. The CDR3 DNA reads as TGTGCCACCAGCAGCGCCCCGTACGGCAATCAGCCCCAGCATTTT. Its translation: CATSSAPYGNQPQHF.

The chain joins TRBV7-3 to TRBJ1-1, with TRBD1 matching 9 bases. The CDR3 covers 14 residues. Germline V CDR1 and CDR2: SGHTA, FQGTGA. The V segment lost 5 bases and the J segment 3 bases; nucleotides outside the gene matches: 4. The CDR3 DNA sequence: TGTGCCAGCAGCCGAGGGGACAGGGACACTGAAGCTTTCTTT. It translates to CASSRGDRDTEAFF.

This rearrangement joins TRBV5-1 to TRBJ1-1; D remains ambiguous. Germline assignment: CDR1 SGHRS and CDR2 YFSETQ. V was shortened by 7 bases and J by 0 bases, with 10 bases between the two germline ends. CDR3 size: 13 residues. The CDR3 DNA is TGCGCCAGCGGCGCCGATATGAACACTGAAGCTTTCTTT. This sequence encodes CASGADMNTEAFF. Variable domain in full (rest from reference TRBV5-1 and TRBJ1-1): KAGVTQTPRYLIKTRGQQVTLSCSPISGHRSVSWYQQTPGQGLQFLFEYFSETQRNKGNFPGRFSGRQFSNSRSEMNVSTLELGDSALYLCASGADMNTEAFFGQGTRLTVV.

The V call is TRBV19, the J call TRBJ2-2; 8 nucleotides line up with TRBD2. V lost 3 bases to trimming and J lost 3 bases; unmatched junction nucleotides: 3. The germline V gene has CDR1 LNHDA and CDR2 SQIVND (reference sequence). CDR3 length: 15 residues. This CDR3 is CASSIYGGDTGELFF. The DNA of the CDR3 is TGTGCCAGTAGTATCTACGGGGGGGACACCGGGGAGCTGTTTTTT.

This sequence joins TRBV10-3 and TRBJ2-3; D is unclear. The V and J ends lost 2 bases and 2 bases respectively, with 5 bases between them. Germline loops: CDR1 ENHRY, CDR2 SYGVKD. The CDR3 sequence is 13 residues long. CDR3 sequence (DNA): TGTGCCATCAGTGAGGACTTCACAGATACGCAGTATTTT. This encodes CAISEDFTDTQYF.

This chain connects TRBV5-1 to TRBJ2-1; 10 nucleotides agree with TRBD1. Per the germline V gene, CDR1 is SGHRS and CDR2 is YFSETQ. This CDR3 region has 14 residues. With 7 bases clipped from V and 4 bases from J, the junction kept 5 bases outside the gene matches. The CDR3 here is CASGPGQGYNEQFF. The CDR3 bases are TGCGCCAGCGGACCGGGACAGGGGTACAATGAGCAGTTCTTC.

This clone was seen a single time. This chain links TRBV29-1 with TRBJ1-1; D not certain. CDR3 length: 14 amino acids. Germline assignment: CDR1 SQVTM and CDR2 ANQGSEA. With 0 bases removed from V and 11 bases from J, the gap between germline ends came to 19 bases. The CDR3 DNA is TGCAGCGTTGAAGAAGGTAGACTTCCATCTGGGGCTTTCTTT. As protein: CSVEEGRLPSGAFF.

The rearrangement uses TRBV4-1 and TRBJ1-6; D is undetermined. The CDR3 is 16 amino acids. Germline V lookup: CDR1 MGHRA, CDR2 YSYEKL. Deletions cut 0 bases from V and 6 bases from J, with 12 bases between. The CDR3 nucleotides are TGCGCCAGCAGCCAAGAAACAGAACGGAGTAATTCACCCCTCCACTTT. Its protein is CASSQETERSNSPLHF.

J is TRBJ2-7 and V is TRBV28; D might be TRBD1 (5 bases). V shed 5 bases and J shed 0 bases, with 14 bases lying between them. Germline assignment: CDR1 MDHEN and CDR2 SYDVKM. The CDR3 length is 15 residues. The CDR3 sequence: CASSKPRASSYEQYF. DNA for the CDR3: TGTGCCAGCAGTAAACCCAGGGCTAGCTCCTACGAGCAGTACTTC.

The CDR3 sequence is CASSEGGKGYGYTF. Here the CDR3 DNA reads TGTGCCAGCAGTGAGGGCGGGAAAGGCTATGGCTACACCTTC. The genes are TRBV28 and TRBJ1-2; D remains ambiguous. Germline values: CDR1 MDHEN, CDR2 SYDVKM. The V and J ends lost 5 bases and 4 bases respectively, with 14 bases between them. The CDR3 has 14 residues.

This chain uses TRBV9 with TRBJ2-5; TRBD2 matches at 10 bases. The V and J ends lost 1 base and 4 bases, in that order; junction bases with no gene match: 7. Germline loops: CDR1 SGDLS, CDR2 YYNGEE. The CDR3 runs 16 residues. The CDR3 DNA sequence: TGTGCCAGCAGCGTATTGAGCGGGGGGGCATTAGAGACCCAGTACTTC. Translated: CASSVLSGGALETQYF.

This chain links TRBV7-9 with TRBJ1-3; unclear D gene. V was cut by 6 bases and J by 0 bases, with 18 bases left in between. The CDR3 sequence is 17 residues long. Germline CDR1 is SEHNR and CDR2 is FQNEAQ (reference sequence). Written as DNA, the CDR3 is TGTGCCAGCAGTTCCCCAAGGCGCAGCAGCTCTGGAAACACCATATATTTT. Translated, it gives CASSSPRRSSSGNTIYF.

The chain joins TRBV7-2 to TRBJ2-7; possibly TRBD2 for D (6 bases). The CDR3 has 16 amino acids. V was shortened by 2 bases and J by 0 bases, with 14 bases between the two germline ends. CDR1 and CDR2 (germline): SGHTA, FQGNSA. This CDR3 is CASSLSPAGSSYEQYF. In DNA form, the CDR3 reads TGTGCCAGCAGCTTATCCCCCGCCGGGAGCTCCTACGAGCAGTACTTC.

The chain couples TRBV5-6 to TRBJ1-2; tentatively, D is TRBD1 (6 bases). With 2 bases removed from V and 7 bases from J, the gap between germline ends came to 12 bases. The CDR3 runs 13 residues. The V gene's germline CDR1 is SGHDT and CDR2 YYEEEE. This chain's CDR3 is CASSFRDMGGYTF. CDR3 sequence (DNA): TGTGCCAGCAGCTTCCGGGACATGGGTGGCTACACCTTC.

This chain's CDR3 is CASSHPSLNSPLHF. CDR3 DNA sequence: TGCGCCAGCAGCCACCCGAGCTTGAATTCACCCCTCCACTTT. This chain connects TRBV4-1 to TRBJ1-6, with D uncertain. This CDR3 spans 14 amino acids. Trimming cost V 3 bases and J 7 bases, with 10 bases left between them. The germline CDR1 and CDR2 sequences are MGHRA and YSYEKL.

V usage is TRBV29-1 and J usage is TRBJ2-3; TRBD2 agrees at 10 bases. The CDR3 consists of 15 residues. Germline-derived CDR1 and CDR2 are SQVTM and ANQGSEA. Trimming at V came to 3 bases and at J to 4 bases, leaving 7 bases not matched to a gene. CDR3 region: CSVDFKRGGSDTQYF. In nucleotides, the CDR3 is TGCAGCGTTGACTTTAAGCGGGGGGGCTCAGATACGCAGTATTTT.

This chain joins TRBV10-3 and TRBJ2-2; D ambiguous. V lost 0 bases and J lost 3, with 8 bases in between. This CDR3 is built from 15 residues. Looked up from germline, CDR1 is ENHRY and CDR2 is SYGVKD. The CDR3 DNA reads as TGTGCCATCAGTGAGTCGCATACTTACACCGGGGAGCTGTTTTTT. Amino acids: CAISESHTYTGELFF.

The chain combines TRBV2 with TRBJ2-7; possible D gene TRBD2, 5 bases. Germline V lookup: CDR1 SNHLY, CDR2 FYNNEI. This CDR3 is 13 amino acids long. The germline V and J ends were trimmed by 7 bases and 4 bases, with 14 bases remaining between them. CDR3 bases: TGTGCCAGCAAGGATGGGCTAGCTTACGAGCAGTACTTC. It is translated as CASKDGLAYEQYF.

This chain joins TRBV28 and TRBJ1-5; no firm D call. The CDR3 runs 14 residues. Germline V gene sequence: CDR1 MDHEN, CDR2 SYDVKM. The V end lost 6 bases, the J end lost 0 bases, and 9 bases lay between the germline ends. The CDR3 loop is CASSPTNSNQPQHF. The CDR3 region has the DNA TGTGCCAGCAGCCCCACGAATAGCAATCAGCCCCAGCATTTT.

This clone has a single count. An end of the junction differs from the germline gene, which may be a read error. This chain uses TRBV7-9 with TRBJ2-6; 9 bases line up with TRBD1. Per the germline V gene, CDR1 is SEHNR and CDR2 is FQNEAQ (reference sequence). The CDR3 length is 14 residues. The DNA of the CDR3 is TGTGCCAGCAGCTTAGGACAGGGGGGCAACGTCCTGACTTTC. As protein: CASSLGQGGNVLTF.

This clone was picked up a small number of times. Written as DNA, the CDR3 is TGCGCCAGCAGTGACTCCCTAGCGGGGAACACCGGGGAGCTGTTTTTT. Translating it yields CASSDSLAGNTGELFF. This chain links TRBV10-1 with TRBJ2-2; 8 bases map to TRBD2. In germline, CDR1 is WNHNN, CDR2 SYGVQD (reference sequence). V dropped 3 bases and J dropped 1; count of bases not matched to a gene: 4. The CDR3 contains 16 residues.